These T cell receptor beta chains were read from a single sample in a study of neoadjuvant nivolumab and ipilimumab in lung cancer. Repertoires were generated with immunoSEQ multiplex PCR, while TCRdb's copy carries only in-frame clones and drops some. Of under 50,000 clones detected, about 89% appear once; the ten largest clones hold approximately 3.5%. The sample was blood, taken before neoadjuvant nivolumab, alone or with ipilimumab. These receptors were obtained from an adult with non-small cell lung cancer. Some clones in this sample may be carry-over from other donors' samples. CDR3s include the opening cysteine and the closing phenylalanine or tryptophan. Each record gives: D gene, clone size, V gene, J gene, CDR3 DNA, CDR3 protein. D genes are given only for firm matches. Part of the rows lack a size; the others show once, few, many or a class for expanded clones.

D: .; size: .; V: TRBV5-1; J: TRBJ2-2; DNA: TGCGCCAGCAGCTTCCGGGACGGGGACACCGGGGAGCTGTTTTTT; CDR3: CASSFRDGDTGELFF
D: TRBD1; size: .; V: TRBV30; J: TRBJ1-2; DNA: TGTGCCTGGAGGAACCACAGGGGGCACGGCTACACCTTC; CDR3: CAWRNHRGHGYTF
D: .; size: .; V: TRBV9; J: TRBJ1-1; DNA: TGTGCCAGCAGCGTGGGGGGGCCGAACACTGAAGCTTTCTTT; CDR3: CASSVGGPNTEAFF
D: .; size: .; V: TRBV29-1; J: TRBJ2-1; DNA: TGCAGCGATACTAGCCGGGGGCCCTACAATGAGCAGTTCTTC; CDR3: CSDTSRGPYNEQFF
D: TRBD2; size: .; V: TRBV6-1; J: TRBJ2-7; DNA: TGTGCCAGCAAGATGGGACTAGCGGGTGGCTACGAGCAGTACTTC; CDR3: CASKMGLAGGYEQYF
D: TRBD2; size: few; V: TRBV5-1; J: TRBJ2-1; DNA: TGCGCCAGCAGCTATGGCCTAGCGGGAGGGCGGTTTAATGAGCAGTTCTTC; CDR3: CASSYGLAGGRFNEQFF
D: TRBD1; size: .; V: TRBV11-2; J: TRBJ2-7; DNA: TGTGCCAGCAGTTTAACAGTAGGACAGGCGAACTCCTACGAGCAGTACTTC; CDR3: CASSLTVGQANSYEQYF
D: TRBD1; size: .; V: TRBV6-5; J: TRBJ2-5; DNA: TGTGCCAGCAGCTACGACAGGGGGCGGGAGACCCAGTACTTC; CDR3: CASSYDRGRETQYF
D: TRBD1; size: .; V: TRBV18; J: TRBJ1-4; DNA: TGTGCCAGCTCACCTACAGGGGGAACTAATGAAAAACTGTTTTTT; CDR3: CASSPTGGTNEKLFF
D: .; size: .; V: TRBV15; J: TRBJ2-2; DNA: TGTGCCACCAGCAGAGACGGACGTCTACTGACTGGGGAGCTGTTTTTT; CDR3: CATSRDGRLLTGELFF
D: .; size: once; V: TRBV12-2; J: TRBJ1-5; DNA: TGTGCAAGTCGCTTAGAGCCGTATAGCAATCAGCCCCAGCATTTT; CDR3: CASRLEPYSNQPQHF
D: .; size: .; V: TRBV5-1; J: TRBJ2-3; DNA: TGCGCCAGCAGCTTGGGTTCGACAGATACGCAGTATTTT; CDR3: CASSLGSTDTQYF
D: .; size: .; V: TRBV5-1; J: TRBJ2-1; DNA: TGCGCCAGCAGCTTGGGGAGCGGCAATGAGCAGTTCTTC; CDR3: CASSLGSGNEQFF
D: .; size: .; V: TRBV10-2; J: TRBJ2-1; DNA: TGCGCCAGCAGTGGTGGGGCAGAGCCCAATGAGCAGTTCTTC; CDR3: CASSGGAEPNEQFF
D: .; size: .; V: TRBV29-1; J: TRBJ2-7; DNA: TGCAGCGGGGGGCAGGGGAACGAGCAGTACTTC; CDR3: CSGGQGNEQYF
D: TRBD1; size: .; V: TRBV2; J: TRBJ1-5; DNA: TGTGCCACAGTAGGACAGGCGGATGGGGCCCAGCATTTT; CDR3: CATVGQADGAQHF
D: TRBD1; size: .; V: TRBV2; J: TRBJ1-5; DNA: TGTGCCAGCAGTGAATCCGGGACAGGCAATCAGCCCCAGCATTTT; CDR3: CASSESGTGNQPQHF
D: .; size: .; V: TRBV18; J: TRBJ1-2; DNA: TGTGCCAGCTCCCTAAGCAGGGAATCCACTCTAGATGGCTACACCTTC; CDR3: CASSLSRESTLDGYTF
D: .; size: .; V: TRBV5-1; J: TRBJ2-1; DNA: TGCGCCAGCAGCTTAGATTTGGGGAAGGCCTACAATGAGCAGTTCTTC; CDR3: CASSLDLGKAYNEQFF
D: .; size: .; V: TRBV7-2; J: TRBJ1-2; DNA: TGTGCCAGCAGTACTACCGAACGTGGCTACACCTTC; CDR3: CASSTTERGYTF
D: .; size: .; V: TRBV6-6; J: TRBJ2-1; DNA: .; CDR3: CASILGGTGAYNEQFF
D: .; size: .; V: TRBV5-1; J: TRBJ2-3; DNA: TGCGCCAGCAGCCATGACAGGTCAGGCCCTTTTAGCACAGATACGCAGTATTTT; CDR3: CASSHDRSGPFSTDTQYF
D: .; size: .; V: TRBV10-2; J: TRBJ2-7; DNA: TGCGCCAGCACGGGCTCTCCCTACGAGCAGTACTTC; CDR3: CASTGSPYEQYF
D: TRBD2; size: .; V: TRBV7-7; J: TRBJ2-1; DNA: TGTGCTAGCAGCCTAGGGCGGGGGGCCCAGCAGTTCTTC; CDR3: CASSLGRGAQQFF
D: .; size: few; V: TRBV18; J: TRBJ1-1; DNA: TGTGCCAGCTCACCACCCGGCAGGGGGAACACTGAAGCTTTCTTT; CDR3: CASSPPGRGNTEAFF
D: .; size: .; V: TRBV18; J: TRBJ1-1; DNA: TGTGCCAGCTCACCACCGGCCCGCGGGAACACTGAAGCTTTCTTT; CDR3: CASSPPARGNTEAFF
D: .; size: .; V: TRBV6-5; J: TRBJ2-5; DNA: TGTGCCAGCAGTTACCAGGCAACGGTCTTGTCGGAGACCCAGTACTTC; CDR3: CASSYQATVLSETQYF
D: .; size: .; V: TRBV6-5; J: TRBJ1-1; DNA: TGTGCCAGCAGTAATATTAGGGGTGGAGCTTTCTTT; CDR3: CASSNIRGGAFF
D: TRBD2; size: .; V: TRBV9; J: TRBJ2-3; DNA: TGTGCCAGCAGCGTAGGCGGGAGGGCCGCGGCAGATACGCAGTATTTT; CDR3: CASSVGGRAAADTQYF
D: TRBD2; size: .; V: TRBV15; J: TRBJ2-4; DNA: TGTGCCACCAGCAGCAGTGTAGCGGGAGGAGCCAAAAACATTCAGTACTTC; CDR3: CATSSSVAGGAKNIQYF
D: TRBD1; size: .; V: TRBV7-6; J: TRBJ2-7; DNA: TGTGCCAGCAGCCGGGGACAGGGAGCCTACGAGCAGTACTTC; CDR3: CASSRGQGAYEQYF
D: TRBD2; size: .; V: TRBV11-2; J: TRBJ2-7; DNA: TGTGCCAGCAGCAAAGGGACTAGCTACGACGAGCAGTACTTC; CDR3: CASSKGTSYDEQYF
D: .; size: once; V: TRBV7-2; J: TRBJ1-2; DNA: TGTGCCAGCAGCTTAGGGGAGGAGGGGCCCTATGGCTACACCTTC; CDR3: CASSLGEEGPYGYTF
D: .; size: few; V: TRBV29-1; J: TRBJ2-1; DNA: TGCAGCGTTATATTTGTCCTTGAGCAGTTCTTC; CDR3: CSVIFVLEQFF
D: TRBD2; size: .; V: TRBV18; J: TRBJ2-1; DNA: TGTGCCAGCTCACTCGGGACTAGCGGGGGTATGACCTCACCTGAGCAGTTCTTC; CDR3: CASSLGTSGGMTSPEQFF
D: .; size: .; V: TRBV20-1; J: TRBJ1-1; DNA: TGCAGTGCTCGCAGGGAAAGTGAAGCTTTCTTT; CDR3: CSARRESEAFF
D: .; size: few; V: TRBV2; J: TRBJ1-2; DNA: TGTGCCAGCAGTGAAGGGACATACTATGGCTACACCTTC; CDR3: CASSEGTYYGYTF
D: TRBD2; size: .; V: TRBV7-2; J: TRBJ2-5; DNA: TGTGCCAGCAGCCTCCGGGAGGCAGGGATTGAGACCCAGTACTTC; CDR3: CASSLREAGIETQYF
D: TRBD1; size: once; V: TRBV5-1; J: TRBJ2-2; DNA: TGCGCCAGCTCGACAGGGGCCCCGGAGGCCGGGGAGCTGTTTTTT; CDR3: CASSTGAPEAGELFF
D: .; size: .; V: TRBV7-2; J: TRBJ1-3; DNA: TGTGCCAGCAGCTTAGTTGGCTCTGGAAACACCATATATTTT; CDR3: CASSLVGSGNTIYF
D: .; size: .; V: TRBV19; J: TRBJ2-7; DNA: TGTGCCAGTAGTATAAGTTCCGGGACATCTACCTACGAGCAGTACTTC; CDR3: CASSISSGTSTYEQYF
D: TRBD1; size: .; V: TRBV7-2; J: TRBJ2-5; DNA: TGTGCCAGCAGCCTCGAGGGGGCACTCCTAGAGACCCAGTACTTC; CDR3: CASSLEGALLETQYF
D: .; size: .; V: TRBV4-1; J: TRBJ2-2; DNA: TGCGCCAGCAGCCACCCCCGCCCTGGCGGAGGGAACACCGGGGAGCTGTTTTTT; CDR3: CASSHPRPGGGNTGELFF
D: .; size: .; V: TRBV9; J: TRBJ1-4; DNA: TGTGCCAGCAGCGTAGGGGGTCAGAATAATGAAAAACTGTTTTTT; CDR3: CASSVGGQNNEKLFF
D: .; size: .; V: TRBV4-3; J: TRBJ2-3; DNA: TGCGCCAGCAGCCCTCCGGGACACCTACGGTATACGCAGTATTTT; CDR3: CASSPPGHLRYTQYF
D: .; size: .; V: TRBV4-2; J: TRBJ1-1; DNA: TGTGCCAGCAGCCAAGAAGGCCAGGGAGGGACTGAAGCTTTCTTT; CDR3: CASSQEGQGGTEAFF
D: .; size: .; V: TRBV14; J: TRBJ1-5; DNA: TGTGCCAGCAGCCAAGATCTTGGACAGCCCCAGCATTTT; CDR3: CASSQDLGQPQHF
D: .; size: .; V: TRBV7-9; J: TRBJ2-1; DNA: TGTGCCAGCAGCAGAACTCGGATCAATGAGCAGTTCTTC; CDR3: CASSRTRINEQFF
D: TRBD1; size: .; V: TRBV30; J: TRBJ2-5; DNA: TGTGCCTTCGACAGGGGGCCGCTGGGGGCCCAGTACTTC; CDR3: CAFDRGPLGAQYF
D: TRBD2; size: .; V: TRBV15; J: TRBJ2-5; DNA: TGTGCCACCAGCACTAGCGGGAGGGCCATCGTGGAGACCCAGTACTTC; CDR3: CATSTSGRAIVETQYF
D: TRBD1; size: .; V: TRBV14; J: TRBJ1-1; DNA: TGTGCCAGCAGCCAGCTGACAGGGCCGAACACTGAAGCTTTCTTT; CDR3: CASSQLTGPNTEAFF
D: .; size: .; V: TRBV6-4; J: TRBJ1-4; DNA: TGTGCCAGCAGTGACTCGGGGGGTCCCAATGAAAAACTGTTTTTT; CDR3: CASSDSGGPNEKLFF
D: .; size: .; V: TRBV11-2; J: TRBJ2-2; DNA: TGTGCCAGCAGCTTAGGACGATTCACCGGGGAGCTGTTTTTT; CDR3: CASSLGRFTGELFF
D: .; size: .; V: TRBV15; J: TRBJ1-5; DNA: TGTGCCACCAGCACCCGGGGAGGGAACCAGCCCCAGCATTTT; CDR3: CATSTRGGNQPQHF
D: TRBD1; size: .; V: TRBV5-1; J: TRBJ2-5; DNA: TGCGCCAGCAGTCGCCCGGACAGGTTCCAAGAGACCCAGTACTTC; CDR3: CASSRPDRFQETQYF